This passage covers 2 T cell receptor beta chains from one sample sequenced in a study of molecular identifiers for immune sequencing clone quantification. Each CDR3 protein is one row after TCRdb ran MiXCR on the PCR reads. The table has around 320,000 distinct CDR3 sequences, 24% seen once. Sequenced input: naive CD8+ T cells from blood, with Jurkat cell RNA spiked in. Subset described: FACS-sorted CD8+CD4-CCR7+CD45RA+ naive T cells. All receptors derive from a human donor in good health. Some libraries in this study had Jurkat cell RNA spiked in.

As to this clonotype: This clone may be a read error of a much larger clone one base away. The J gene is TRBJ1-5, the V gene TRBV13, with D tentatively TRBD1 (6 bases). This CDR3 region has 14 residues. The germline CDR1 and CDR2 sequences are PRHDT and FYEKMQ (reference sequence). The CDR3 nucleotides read TGTGCCAGCAGCCCTGGACAGTTAAATCAGCCCCAGCGTTTT. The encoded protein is CASSPGQLNQPQRF. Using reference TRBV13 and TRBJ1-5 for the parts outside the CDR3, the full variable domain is AAGVIQSPRHLIKEKRETATLKCYPIPRHDTVYWYQQGPGQDPQFLISFYEKMQSDKGSIPDRFSAQQFSDYHSELNMSSLELGDSALYFCASSPGQLNQPQRFGDGTRLSIL.

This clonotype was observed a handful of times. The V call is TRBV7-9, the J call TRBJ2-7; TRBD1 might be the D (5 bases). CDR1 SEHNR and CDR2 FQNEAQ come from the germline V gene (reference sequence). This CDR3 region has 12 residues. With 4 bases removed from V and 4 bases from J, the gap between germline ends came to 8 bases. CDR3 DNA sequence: TGTGCCAGCAGCTACGGACAATACGAGCAGTACTTC. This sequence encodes CASSYGQYEQYF. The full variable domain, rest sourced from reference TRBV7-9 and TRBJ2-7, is DTGVSQNPRHKITKRGQNVTFRCDPISEHNRLYWYRQTLGQGPEFLTYFQNEAQLEKSRLLSDRFSAERPKGSFSTLEIQRTEQGDSAMYLCASSYGQYEQYFGPGTRLTVT.